A selection of T cell receptor beta chains follows, all from one sample in a study of vaccination effects on CD4 cells after COVID-19. Their specific antigens are unknown. Profiling relied on immunoSEQ multiplex PCR, and the TCRdb table lists in-frame clones only, not all of them. Of about 57,000 clones listed, about 78% are singletons. The sample in question was CD4+ T cells from PBMCs cultured without peptide, obtained after COVID-19 vaccination. Every receptor here comes from a human donor who received a COVID-19 vaccine. The CDR3 runs from the conserved cysteine through the conserved F or W. A D gene is named only where the DNA matches it firmly. Expanded clones are given a class, and other clones once, few, many or no size at all.

d_gene	abundance	v_gene	j_gene	CDR3nt	CDR3aa
TRBD1	NA	TRBV7-2	TRBJ1-1	TGTGCCAGCAGCCCGAGATCAGGGGGCTACGGGGCTTTCTTT	CASSPRSGGYGAFF
NA	NA	TRBV19	TRBJ2-7	TGTGCCAGTAGTATCTCCGCAGGTTCCTACGAGCAGTACTTC	CASSISAGSYEQYF
TRBD1	NA	TRBV5-6	TRBJ1-4	TGTGCCAGCAGCTGGCAACAGGGGGAGGAAAAACTGTTTTTT	CASSWQQGEEKLFF
NA	NA	TRBV19	TRBJ1-3	TGTGCCAGTACCCGGGAAAGACCTACAAGCTCTGGAAACACCATATATTTT	CASTRERPTSSGNTIYF
NA	once	TRBV4-3	TRBJ2-1	TGCGCCAGCAGCCAAGATAGTAGAAATGAGCAGTTCTTC	CASSQDSRNEQFF
NA	NA	TRBV6-1	TRBJ2-5	TGTGCCAGCAGTGAAATGAGGGCCCAAGAGACCCAGTACTTC	CASSEMRAQETQYF
TRBD1	NA	TRBV28	TRBJ1-5	TGTGCCAGCAGAGGGACAGGGCGTAGCAATCAGCCCCAGCATTTT	CASRGTGRSNQPQHF
TRBD1	NA	TRBV6-4	TRBJ1-2	TGTGCCAGCAACCCAGGGGGGACAGGCTATGGCTACACCTTC	CASNPGGTGYGYTF
NA	NA	TRBV11-2	TRBJ2-5	TGTGCCAGCAGCCCCGGGTCGGCCCGAGAGACCCAGTACTTC	CASSPGSARETQYF
TRBD2	NA	TRBV3-1/TRBV3-2	TRBJ2-7	TGTGCCAGCAGCCAGGGGACTAGCGGGGCCGTCGGCGAGCAGTACTTC	CASSQGTSGAVGEQYF
NA	NA	TRBV4-2	TRBJ1-1	TGTGCCAGCAGCCAAGGAACAGCGAACACTGAAGCTTTCTTT	CASSQGTANTEAFF
NA	NA	TRBV14	TRBJ1-1	TGTGCCAGCAGAACCGGGATTGAAGCTTTCTTT	CASRTGIEAFF
NA	NA	TRBV7-2	TRBJ1-1	TGTGCCAGCAGCTTGAGACAGAATGAAGCTTTCTTT	CASSLRQNEAFF
NA	NA	TRBV30	TRBJ2-1	TGTGCCTGGAGTAGGCTAGCGGAGCAGTTCTTC	CAWSRLAEQFF
NA	few	TRBV4-3	TRBJ1-2	TGCGCCAGCAGCCAAGATCAGGGGAACTATGGCTACACCTTC	CASSQDQGNYGYTF
NA	NA	TRBV2	TRBJ2-1	TGTGCCAGCAGTCAAAACAGGGACATCCATGAGCAGTTCTTC	CASSQNRDIHEQFF
NA	NA	TRBV6-5	TRBJ2-7	TGTGCCAGCAGTTCCGGGGCACCCTACGAGCAGTACTTC	CASSSGAPYEQYF
NA	NA	TRBV28	TRBJ2-5	TGTGCCAGCAGTTCCCGTTGGGTTTTTCAAGAGACCCAGTACTTC	CASSSRWVFQETQYF
NA	NA	TRBV2	TRBJ2-5	TGTGCCAGCAGTGAAGGACAGACCACCGAGACCCAGTACTTC	CASSEGQTTETQYF
NA	NA	TRBV7-9	TRBJ2-6	TGTGCCAGCAGCTTAGGAGTGCAGATTGGTGGGGCCAACGTCCTGACTTTC	CASSLGVQIGGANVLTF
NA	NA	TRBV11-1	TRBJ2-6	TGTGCCAGCAGCCGTTTTCGTCCCCCCGATGTCCTGACTTTC	CASSRFRPPDVLTF
NA	NA	TRBV20-1	TRBJ2-7	TGCAGTGCTAGTATACTATATTCCTCCTACGAGCAGTACTTC	CSASILYSSYEQYF
TRBD1	NA	TRBV9	TRBJ2-5	TGTGCCAGCAGCCCCCGGGACAGGGTGTTGGAGACCCAGTACTTC	CASSPRDRVLETQYF
NA	NA	TRBV7-3	TRBJ2-2	TGTGCCAGCAGCTTAAGCGGGGAGAACACCGGGGAGCTGTTTTTT	CASSLSGENTGELFF
TRBD1	few	TRBV2	TRBJ1-6	TGTGCCAGCAGTGGGGGACAGGGCGGCCCCAATTCACCCCTCCACTTT	CASSGGQGGPNSPLHF
TRBD1	NA	TRBV6-2/TRBV6-3	TRBJ2-2	TGTGCCAGCAGTTACCCGGGACAGGGGTTCACCGGGGAGCTGTTTTTT	CASSYPGQGFTGELFF
TRBD2	NA	TRBV7-9	TRBJ2-1	TGTGCCAGCAGCTTATATGTTAGCGGGGGGACTACCTACAATGAGCAGTTCTTC	CASSLYVSGGTTYNEQFF
NA	NA	TRBV14	TRBJ1-2	TGTGCCAGCAGCCAAGCAGGGGTCCGCGGCTACACCTTC	CASSQAGVRGYTF
TRBD1	few	TRBV7-9	TRBJ1-2	TGTGCCAGCAGTCCCCGGGACAGGGATGGCTACACCTTC	CASSPRDRDGYTF
NA	NA	TRBV11-1	TRBJ1-1	TGTGCCAGCAGCTCCTCAGTGGGGCTGGAGGGGACTGAAGCTTTCTTT	CASSSSVGLEGTEAFF
TRBD2	NA	TRBV9	TRBJ2-3	TGTGCCAGCAGCGTCCCCCTAGCGGGGGGCACAGATACGCAGTATTTT	CASSVPLAGGTDTQYF
NA	NA	TRBV11-3	TRBJ2-3	TGTGCCAGCAGCTTAGACGGACACGGAACAGATACGCAGTATTTT	CASSLDGHGTDTQYF
TRBD2	NA	TRBV4-1	TRBJ2-6	TGCGCCAGCAGCCTCCGGGACGGGGGGGGATCAGGTGGGGCCAACGTCCTGACTTTC	CASSLRDGGGSGGANVLTF
TRBD1	NA	TRBV10-3	TRBJ1-6	TGTGCCATCAGTGAGTCGATGGACAGGGGACGATATAATTCACCCCTCCACTTT	CAISESMDRGRYNSPLHF
NA	NA	TRBV2	TRBJ2-7	TGTGCCAGCAGTGAGTTGGAGCTCTTCGAGCAGTACTTC	CASSELELFEQYF
TRBD2	NA	TRBV19	TRBJ2-2	TGTGCCAGTAGTATAGTCCGGCGAGCGGGATTTCCGAACACCGGGGAGCTGTTTTTT	CASSIVRRAGFPNTGELFF
TRBD2	NA	TRBV3-1/TRBV3-2	TRBJ2-2	TGTGCCAGCAGCCCCCCCGGGAGGGAGAACACCGGGGAGCTGTTTTTT	CASSPPGRENTGELFF
NA	NA	TRBV19	TRBJ1-1	TGTGCCAGTAGTACGAGGGGGGGTGCTTTCTTT	CASSTRGGAFF
NA	NA	TRBV7-2	TRBJ1-6	TGTGCCAGCAGCACGAGTAGCTCCTATAATTCACCCCTCCACTTT	CASSTSSSYNSPLHF
NA	once	TRBV7-9	TRBJ1-1	TGTGCCAGCAGCTTAGAGCAGGGAATGACTGAAGCTTTCTTT	CASSLEQGMTEAFF
NA	NA	TRBV28	TRBJ1-5	TGTGCCAGCAGTCTCCGCAATCAGCCCCAGCATTTT	CASSLRNQPQHF
NA	medium-sized	TRBV14	TRBJ1-3	TGTGCCAGCAGTCCCTTGGGGCCTGGAAACACCATATATTTT	CASSPLGPGNTIYF
NA	once	TRBV5-8	TRBJ1-1	TGTGCCAGCAGCTTGCAACAGCTCATGAACACTGAAGCTTTCTTT	CASSLQQLMNTEAFF
TRBD1	NA	TRBV2	TRBJ1-4	TGTGCCAGCAGTGTAGACAGGGGGTCGGAAAAACTGTTTTTT	CASSVDRGSEKLFF
NA	NA	TRBV11-1	TRBJ1-1	TGTGCCAGCGCCGGGGGGGGCGGGAACACTGAAGCTTTCTTT	CASAGGGGNTEAFF
TRBD2	NA	TRBV2	TRBJ2-5	TGTGCCAGCAGTTTTAGCGGGGGGGCTGAGACCCAGTACTTC	CASSFSGGAETQYF
NA	NA	TRBV12-3/TRBV12-4	TRBJ1-2	TGTGCCAGCAGTTTATGGCAGGTCGGGAGCTACACCTTC	CASSLWQVGSYTF
NA	NA	TRBV15	TRBJ1-5	TGTGCCACCAGCAGAGATAAAGGGTACAATCAGCCCCAGCATTTT	CATSRDKGYNQPQHF
TRBD1	NA	TRBV25-1	TRBJ1-2	TGTGCCAGCAGTCGGACAGGGGACGATGGCTACACCTTC	CASSRTGDDGYTF
NA	few	TRBV29-1	TRBJ1-2	TGCAGCGTTGAAAGACAGAACTACTATGGCTACACCTTC	CSVERQNYYGYTF
TRBD2	NA	TRBV30	TRBJ2-7	TGTGCCTGGAGTCCACTATTGACTAGCGGGTTACCCTACGAGCAGTACTTC	CAWSPLLTSGLPYEQYF
NA	medium-sized	TRBV12-3/TRBV12-4	TRBJ1-2	TGTGCCAGCAGTTTATCGTCCAGGGCTGGCTACACCTTC	CASSLSSRAGYTF
NA	NA	TRBV7-2	TRBJ2-6	TGTGCCAGCAGCTTCGGGCCGAAGGAGGTCCTGACTTTC	CASSFGPKEVLTF
NA	NA	TRBV7-2	TRBJ1-2	TGTGCCAGCAGCTTAAGTTTTTATGGCTACACCTTC	CASSLSFYGYTF
TRBD2	NA	TRBV6-2/TRBV6-3	TRBJ2-2	TGTGCCAGCAGCCAATGGACTAGCGGGGAGCTGTTTTTT	CASSQWTSGELFF
TRBD1	NA	TRBV5-4	TRBJ2-7	TGTGCCAGCACCCTGATACCTCCCCACCGGGGCAGGGGGCTATACGAGCAGTACTTC	CASTLIPPHRGRGLYEQYF
NA	few	TRBV4-1	TRBJ1-2	TGCGCCAGCAGCCCTTCGCTCGTGAACTCCCTTACTCGCCGTACTTTCTATGGCTACACCTTC	CASSPSLVNSLTRRTFYGYTF
TRBD1	NA	TRBV9	TRBJ1-2	TGTGCCAGCAGCCCAGGACAGGTGGATGGCTACACCTTC	CASSPGQVDGYTF
TRBD2	few	TRBV11-3	TRBJ2-7	TGTGCCAGCAGCTTAAGTCCTAGCGGGTTCCACGAGCAGTACTTC	CASSLSPSGFHEQYF
TRBD1	NA	TRBV5-4	TRBJ2-2	TGTGCCAGCAGCTTTACGGGACAGGGGCGTCTCGGGGAGCTGTTTTTT	CASSFTGQGRLGELFF